The 20 T cell receptor beta chains presented below share a single source sample, sequenced in a study of T cell responses to AZD1222 COVID-19 vaccine. The assay was immunoSEQ multiplex PCR, and TCRdb's table has in-frame clones only and misses some. Altogether 100,000 to 150,000 clones are present, 88% being singletons, with the ten largest covering 4% to 4.5%. The sequencing here drew on peripheral blood, taken on day 0 of AZD1222 vaccination. The origin of the receptors is an adult in good health.

V and J are TRBV4-3 and TRBJ2-7; 11 nucleotides align to TRBD1. The V segment lost 2 bases and the J segment 1 base; nucleotides outside the gene matches: 4. This CDR3 is 16 amino acids long. Germline V CDR1 and CDR2: LGHNA, YSLEER. The CDR3 DNA follows: TGCGCCAGCAGCCAAACCGGGACAGGGGGATCCTACGAGCAGTACTTC. It encodes CASSQTGTGGSYEQYF.

This chain joins TRBV2 and TRBJ2-1; 10 nucleotides agree with TRBD2. The germline CDR1 and CDR2 sequences are SNHLY and FYNNEI. The V segment lost 7 bases and the J segment 7 bases; nucleotides outside the gene matches: 10. This CDR3 has 15 amino acids. The CDR3 spells CASTPRAGGRNEQFF. CDR3 DNA: TGTGCCAGCACCCCCCGAGCGGGAGGGCGGAATGAGCAGTTCTTC.

The chain has TRBV7-9 and TRBJ2-1; D remains unclear. The germline V and J ends were trimmed by 4 bases and 0 bases, with 10 bases remaining between them. The CDR3 spans 15 residues. The germline gives CDR1 SEHNR, CDR2 FQNEAQ (reference sequence). CDR3 region: CASSSSASSYNEQFF. The DNA for the CDR3 is TGTGCCAGCAGCTCCAGTGCTTCCTCCTACAATGAGCAGTTCTTC.

The rearrangement joins TRBV5-4 to TRBJ2-1, with 7 positions matching TRBD2. J was trimmed by 2 bases and V by 0 bases; bases with no gene match: 2. The V gene's germline CDR1 is SGHNT and CDR2 YYREEE (reference sequence). This CDR3 region has 15 residues. Here the CDR3 DNA reads TGTGCCAGCAGCTTGGTGGCGGGAGCCTACAATGAGCAGTTCTTC. The encoded protein is CASSLVAGAYNEQFF.

The rearrangement joins TRBV6-2 or TRBV6-3 to TRBJ2-7; 7 bases are a match to TRBD1. This CDR3 is built from 15 residues. CDR1 and CDR2 (germline): MNHEY, SVGEGT. The J segment lost 0 bases and the V segment lost 6 bases, leaving 8 bases of the junction unmatched. The CDR3 coding sequence is TGTGCCAGCAGCCTCGGGACAGTTTACTCCTACGAGCAGTACTTC. Translated, it gives CASSLGTVYSYEQYF.

The rearrangement joins TRBV5-4 to TRBJ2-7; 11 nucleotides align to TRBD1. V gave up 4 bases and J gave up 5 bases; unmatched junction bases: 11. This CDR3 region has 16 residues. Germline loops: CDR1 SGHNT, CDR2 YYREEE (reference sequence). CDR3 in amino acids: CASSQRTGGLVHEQYF. In nucleotides, the CDR3 is TGTGCCAGCAGCCAACGGACAGGGGGCCTCGTCCACGAGCAGTACTTC.

This clone was recorded only once. The chain combines TRBV7-9 with TRBJ2-1; 10 bases fit TRBD2. Germline V gene lookup returns CDR1 SEHNR and CDR2 FQNEAQ (reference sequence). V shed 2 bases, J shed 10 bases, and the junction held 8 bases outside the gene matches. The CDR3 contains 15 residues. The CDR3 here is CASSLLSGRAGEQFF. CDR3 in DNA: TGTGCCAGCAGCTTATTGAGCGGGAGGGCAGGGGAGCAGTTCTTC.

In its sample, this clone was seen once. The V call is TRBV25-1, the J call TRBJ1-4; no definite D call. V lost 3 bases, J lost 0 bases, and 8 bases lay in between. The V gene's germline CDR1 is MGHDK and CDR2 SYGVNS. The CDR3 is 15 residues long. Written as DNA, the CDR3 is TGTGCCAGCAGTGATCGACACACAACTAATGAAAAACTGTTTTTT. Its protein is CASSDRHTTNEKLFF.

The V gene is TRBV3-1 (or the pseudogene TRBV3-2), the J gene TRBJ1-1; possible D gene TRBD1, 6 bases. The CDR3 loop spans 13 amino acids. Germline-derived CDR1 and CDR2 are LGHDT and YNNKEL (reference sequence). Trimming took 6 bases from V and 11 from J, leaving 19 bases between them. CDR3 residues: CASSWGLAEVAFF. The CDR3 region has the DNA TGTGCCAGCAGTTGGGGGCTGGCGGAGGTGGCTTTCTTT.

The chain links TRBV7-2 to TRBJ1-5; no definite D call. The CDR3 loop spans 15 amino acids. Germline V gene sequence: CDR1 SGHTA, CDR2 FQGNSA. The germline V and J ends were trimmed by 5 bases and 0 bases, with 11 bases remaining between them. CDR3 sequence: CASSPGSYSNQPQHF. The CDR3 region has the DNA TGTGCCAGCAGCCCCGGGAGTTATAGCAATCAGCCCCAGCATTTT.

This chain joins TRBV6-5 and TRBJ1-1; the D gene is possibly TRBD1 (5 bases). The CDR3 has 11 residues. V was clipped by 5 bases and J by 7 bases, with 8 bases between them. The germline V gene encodes CDR1 MNHEY and CDR2 SVGAGI. The CDR3 region has the DNA TGTGCCAGCAGTCCAGGGAGTGAAGCTTTCTTT. Its translation is CASSPGSEAFF.

The rearrangement uses TRBV9 and TRBJ2-5; D is possibly TRBD1 or TRBD2 (5 bases each). The CDR3 sequence is 15 residues long. Germline V gene lookup returns CDR1 SGDLS and CDR2 YYNGEE. The V gene lost 0 bases and the J gene lost 4 bases, with 13 bases spanning the gap. CDR3 amino acids: CASSVEGERGETQYF. DNA for the CDR3: TGTGCCAGCAGCGTAGAAGGGGAGAGGGGAGAGACCCAGTACTTC.

V is TRBV18 and J is TRBJ1-2, with 7 nucleotides matching TRBD1. Germline CDR1 reads KGHSH; CDR2 reads LQKENI. The J segment lost 2 bases and the V segment lost 0 bases, leaving 0 bases of the junction unmatched. The CDR3 is 14 amino acids. The chain's CDR3 is CASSPPTGNYGYTF. CDR3 coding DNA: TGTGCCAGCTCACCACCGACAGGGAACTATGGCTACACCTTC.

V usage is TRBV6-1 and J usage is TRBJ2-7, with 7 bases identical to TRBD1. Losses at the gene ends were 4 bases for V and 3 bases for J; bases not matched to a gene: 3. Germline CDR1 reads MNHNS; CDR2 reads SASEGT. There are 13 residues in the CDR3. DNA of the CDR3: TGTGCCAGCAGTGGGGGACAGTTCTACGAGCAGTACTTC. Translated: CASSGGQFYEQYF.

V is TRBV5-6 and J is TRBJ2-2; 9 bases map to TRBD2. The CDR3 contains 16 residues. The trim removed 2 bases at V and 4 bases at J, leaving 6 bases unmatched. The germline gives CDR1 SGHDT, CDR2 YYEEEE. CDR3: CASSFYLAGSTGELFF. The CDR3 DNA reads TGTGCCAGCAGCTTCTATCTAGCGGGATCCACCGGGGAGCTGTTTTTT. The complete variable domain, with remaining parts taken from reference TRBV5-6 and TRBJ2-2, reads DAGVTQSPTHLIKTRGQQVTLRCSPKSGHDTVSWYQQALGQGPQFIFQYYEEEERQRGNFPDRFSGHQFPNYSSELNVNALLLGDSALYLCASSFYLAGSTGELFFGEGSRLTVL.

The J gene is TRBJ1-2, the V gene TRBV4-1, with D possibly matching TRBD1 (6 bases). The CDR3 runs 14 residues. CDR1 and CDR2 (germline): MGHRA, YSYEKL. The V end was cut by 3 bases, the J end by 3 bases, with 11 bases between. In DNA, the CDR3 is TGCGCCAGCAGCCAGGGAGGGGGGGACTATGGCTACACCTTC. The encoded protein is CASSQGGGDYGYTF.

The chain recombines TRBV18 with TRBJ1-1, with D perhaps TRBD1 (6 bases). Germline V gene data show CDR1 as KGHSH and CDR2 as LQKENI. The CDR3 length is 14 residues. Trimming removed 1 base at V and 4 bases at J, with 10 bases between. CDR3: CASSPRLQGTEAFF. The CDR3 nucleotides read TGTGCCAGCTCACCACGCTTACAGGGCACTGAAGCTTTCTTT.

This clone was seen ten or more times. The chain employs TRBV5-1 and TRBJ1-2; D is uncertain. V lost 0 bases and J 3 bases, leaving 9 bases between the germline ends. The CDR3 is made up of 14 amino acids. Germline values: CDR1 SGHRS, CDR2 YFSETQ. CDR3 DNA sequence: TGCGCCAGCAGCTTGGGGCTCCAGGACTATGGCTACACCTTC. Its protein product is CASSLGLQDYGYTF.

The CDR3 spells CASSLGSGSYNEQFF. As DNA, the CDR3 is TGTGCCAGCAGTTTAGGAAGCGGGAGTTACAATGAGCAGTTCTTC. The V gene is TRBV27, the J gene TRBJ2-1; 8 bases map to TRBD2. V was clipped by 2 bases and J by 4 bases; unmatched bases: 4. The CDR3 extends over 15 amino acids. Germline CDR1 reads MNHEY; CDR2 reads SMNVEV (reference sequence).

V is TRBV21-1 and J is TRBJ2-5. TRBV21-1 is given as a pseudogene. The CDR3 runs 17 residues. DNA for the CDR3: TGTGCCAGCAGCAAAGGTGTTAGACTAGGGGGTGAAGAGACCCAGTACTTC. It codes for CASSKGVRLGGEETQYF.